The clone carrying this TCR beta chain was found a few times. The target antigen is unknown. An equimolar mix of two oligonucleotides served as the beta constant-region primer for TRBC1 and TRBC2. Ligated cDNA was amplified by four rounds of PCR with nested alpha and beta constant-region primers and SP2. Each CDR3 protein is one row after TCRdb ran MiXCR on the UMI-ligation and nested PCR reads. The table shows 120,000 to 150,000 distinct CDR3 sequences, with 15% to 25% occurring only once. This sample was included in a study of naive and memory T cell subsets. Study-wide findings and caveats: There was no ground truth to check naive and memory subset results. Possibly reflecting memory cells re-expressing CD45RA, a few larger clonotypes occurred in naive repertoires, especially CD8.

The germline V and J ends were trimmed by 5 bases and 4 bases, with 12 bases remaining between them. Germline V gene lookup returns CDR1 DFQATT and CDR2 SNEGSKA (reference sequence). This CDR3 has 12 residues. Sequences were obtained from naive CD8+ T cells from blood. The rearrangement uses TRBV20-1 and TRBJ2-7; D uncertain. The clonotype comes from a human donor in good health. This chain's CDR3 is CSAWTDGYEQYF. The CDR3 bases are TGCAGTGCTTGGACGGACGGGTACGAGCAGTACTTC.